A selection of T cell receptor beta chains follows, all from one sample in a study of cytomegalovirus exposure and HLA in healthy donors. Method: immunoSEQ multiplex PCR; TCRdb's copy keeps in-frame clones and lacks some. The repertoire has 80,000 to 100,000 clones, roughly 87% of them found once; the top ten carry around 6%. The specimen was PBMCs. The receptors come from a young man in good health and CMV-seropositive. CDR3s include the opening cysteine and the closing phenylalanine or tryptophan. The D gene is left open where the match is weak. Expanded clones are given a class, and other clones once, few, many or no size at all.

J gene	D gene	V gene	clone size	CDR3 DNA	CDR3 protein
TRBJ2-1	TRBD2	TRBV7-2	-	TGTGCCAGCAGCCCTACTAGCGGGGGGGCTGGTGAGCAGTTCTTC	CASSPTSGGAGEQFF
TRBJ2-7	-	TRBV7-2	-	TGTGCCAGCAGCTTAAGCACCTACGAGCAGTACTTC	CASSLSTYEQYF
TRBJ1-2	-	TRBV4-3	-	TGCGCCAGCAGCCAAGGGTATGGCTCCACCTATGGCTACACCTTC	CASSQGYGSTYGYTF
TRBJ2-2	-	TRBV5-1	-	TGCGCCAGCAGCTTGGAAATCGACACCGGGGAGCTGTTTTTT	CASSLEIDTGELFF
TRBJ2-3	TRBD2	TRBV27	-	TGTGCCAGCAGTTTTTCTAGCGGGGGGCCCTATCAGTATTTT	CASSFSSGGPYQYF
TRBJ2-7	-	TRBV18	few	TGTGCCAGCTCCCCAGGAGTCCCCGTACAATCCGAGCAGTACTTC	CASSPGVPVQSEQYF
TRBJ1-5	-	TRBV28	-	TGTGCCAGCACCTTGGAGGCTCAGCCCCAGCATTTT	CASTLEAQPQHF
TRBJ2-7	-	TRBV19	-	TGTGCCAGCAGTGGGGGGACTTCAACCTACGAGCAGTACTTC	CASSGGTSTYEQYF
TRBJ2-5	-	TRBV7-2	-	TGTGCCAGCAGCTTTAGACTAGTAGAGACCCAGTACTTC	CASSFRLVETQYF
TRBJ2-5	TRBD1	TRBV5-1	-	TGCGCCAGCAGCTTTGAGGGCAGGGGGGAGACCCAGTACTTC	CASSFEGRGETQYF
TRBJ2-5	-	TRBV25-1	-	TGTGCCAGCAGTTTTGGGGGCACGGAGACCCAGTACTTC	CASSFGGTETQYF
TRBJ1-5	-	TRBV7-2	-	TGTGCCATCTACTGGGGGCGAGATCAGCCCCAGCATTTT	CAIYWGRDQPQHF
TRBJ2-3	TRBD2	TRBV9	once	TGTGCCAGCAGCCCGCTAGCGGGGGGGCGCACAGATACGCAGTATTTT	CASSPLAGGRTDTQYF
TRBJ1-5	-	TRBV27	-	TGTGCCAGCAGTTTAGCTACAGATAGCAATCAGCCCCAGCATTTT	CASSLATDSNQPQHF
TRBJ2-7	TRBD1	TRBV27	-	TGTGCCAGCAGCCCCGGGACAGGCGGGTACGAGCAGTACTTC	CASSPGTGGYEQYF
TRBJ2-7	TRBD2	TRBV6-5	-	TGTGCCAGCAGTTACGCGGGACTAGCGGGGGGATACGAGCAGTACTTC	CASSYAGLAGGYEQYF
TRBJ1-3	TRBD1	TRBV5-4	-	TGTGCCAGCAGCTCCCGACAGGGTACCCCCTCTGGAAACACCATATATTTT	CASSSRQGTPSGNTIYF
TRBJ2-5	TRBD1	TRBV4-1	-	TGCGCCAGCAGCCAAGAATCGGGACAGGGTTGGACCCAGTACTTC	CASSQESGQGWTQYF
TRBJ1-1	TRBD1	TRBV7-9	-	TGTGCCAGCAGCCTAGGGGAATATGACAGGGGGGCTGAAGCTTTCTTT	CASSLGEYDRGAEAFF
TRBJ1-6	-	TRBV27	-	TGTGCCAGCAGTTTAACCGGGAGAGGATCACCCCTCCACTTT	CASSLTGRGSPLHF
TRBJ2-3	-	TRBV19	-	TGTGCCAGTAGTATAGAGGCAGGGCCCACAGATACGCAGTATTTT	CASSIEAGPTDTQYF
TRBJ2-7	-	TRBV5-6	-	TGTGCCAGCAGCCCCGGACATTCCTACGAGCAGTACTTC	CASSPGHSYEQYF
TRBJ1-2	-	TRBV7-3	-	TGTGCCAGCAGCGCGCTTTTTCCGGTGCCAGGGGCCAGTCATGGCTACACCTTC	CASSALFPVPGASHGYTF
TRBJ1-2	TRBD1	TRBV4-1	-	TGCGCCAGCAGCCAATCGACGGGACAGGGCAACTATGGCTACACCTTC	CASSQSTGQGNYGYTF
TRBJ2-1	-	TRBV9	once	TGTGCCAGCAGCCCTCCGGGGAGCTCCTACAATGAGCAGTTCTTC	CASSPPGSSYNEQFF
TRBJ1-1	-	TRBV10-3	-	TGTGCCATCAGTGAGTCGATCGAGGGAAAGACTGAAGCTTTCTTT	CAISESIEGKTEAFF
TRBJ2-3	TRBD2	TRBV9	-	TGTGCCAGCACCCACCCGGGAGGGAATACGCAGTATTTT	CASTHPGGNTQYF
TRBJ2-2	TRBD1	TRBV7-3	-	TGTGCCAGCAGCTTAACCGGGACAGCGAACACCGGGGAGCTGTTTTTT	CASSLTGTANTGELFF
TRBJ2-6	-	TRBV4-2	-	TGTGCCAGCAGCCTGGATCCGGGGGGCGGTTTCTCTGGGGCCAACGTCCTGACTTTC	CASSLDPGGGFSGANVLTF
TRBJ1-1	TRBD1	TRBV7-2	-	TGTGCCAGCAGCTTCGACAGGGTCACTGAAGCTTTCTTT	CASSFDRVTEAFF
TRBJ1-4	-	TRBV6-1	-	TGTGCCAGCAGTGAATGGGGGCGCGAGGAAAAACTGTTTTTT	CASSEWGREEKLFF
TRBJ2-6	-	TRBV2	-	TGTGCCAGCAGGCTCGAGGGTTCTGGGGCCAACGTCCTGACTTTC	CASRLEGSGANVLTF
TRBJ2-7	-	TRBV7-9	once	TGTGCCAGCAGCTTAGGGACTGGTATATCCTCCTACGAGCAGTACTTC	CASSLGTGISSYEQYF
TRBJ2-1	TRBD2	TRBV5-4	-	TGTGCCAGCAGTCCCGGGACTAGCGGGAGGGGGGATGGTCCCAATGAGCAGTTCTTC	CASSPGTSGRGDGPNEQFF
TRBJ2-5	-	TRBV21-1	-	TGTGCCAGCAGCAAAGCGACTAGCGGGAGGAGAGAGACCCAGTACTTC	CASSKATSGRRETQYF
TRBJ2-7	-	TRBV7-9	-	TGTGCCAGCAGCTCGGTAAAGGGAGGTCCGACCTACGAGCAGTACTTC	CASSSVKGGPTYEQYF
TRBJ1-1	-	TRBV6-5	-	TGTGCCAGCAGTTACGGGTACGGGGGAGGGAACACTGAAGCTTTCTTT	CASSYGYGGGNTEAFF
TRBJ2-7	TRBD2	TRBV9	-	TGTGCCAGCAGCGTAGCTTCTCCGGGAGTAGCGGGAGAGTTCCACGAGCAGTACTTC	CASSVASPGVAGEFHEQYF
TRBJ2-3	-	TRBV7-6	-	TGTGCCAGCAGGAGCGGGACAGATACGCAGTATTTT	CASRSGTDTQYF
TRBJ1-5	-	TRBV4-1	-	TGCGCCAGCAGCCAAGTTGAGTATAGTATAGGCAATCAGCCCCAGCATTTT	CASSQVEYSIGNQPQHF
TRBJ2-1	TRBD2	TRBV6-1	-	TGTGCCAGCAGTGGTAGGACTAGCGGGAGTGATGAGCAGTTCTTC	CASSGRTSGSDEQFF
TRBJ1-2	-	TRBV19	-	TGTGCCAGTAGTTCCCGGACAGCCACCTACACCTTC	CASSSRTATYTF
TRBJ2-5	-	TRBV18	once	TGTGCCAGCTCACCAGGGGCTAGACAAGAGACCCAGTACTTC	CASSPGARQETQYF
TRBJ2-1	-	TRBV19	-	TGTGCCAGTAGCCCCGGGAGCGACCCTTTCAATGAGCAGTTCTTC	CASSPGSDPFNEQFF
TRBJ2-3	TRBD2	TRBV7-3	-	TGTGCCAGCAGCCCCCGGTACGGGGGGGTCGCAGATACGCAGTATTTT	CASSPRYGGVADTQYF
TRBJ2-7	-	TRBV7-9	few	TGTGCCAGCAGCTTAGCCGAGGGCTCCTACGAGCAGTACTTC	CASSLAEGSYEQYF
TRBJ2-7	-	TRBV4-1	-	TGCGCCAGCAGCCAAGGAGCGGTCGCCTACGAGCAGTACTTC	CASSQGAVAYEQYF
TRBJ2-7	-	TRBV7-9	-	TGTGCCAGCAGCTTAATTCCAGAACGCTACGAGCAGTACTTC	CASSLIPERYEQYF
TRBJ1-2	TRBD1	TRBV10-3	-	TGTGCCATCAAGGGACAGGGTGTTCATGGCTACACCTTC	CAIKGQGVHGYTF
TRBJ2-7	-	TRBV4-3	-	TGCGCCAGCAGCCAAACTCTAGCGTTCAACGAGCAGTACTTC	CASSQTLAFNEQYF
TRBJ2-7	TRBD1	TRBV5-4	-	TGTGCCAGCAGCCTTTCCGGGACAGGCCTATACGAGCAGTACTTC	CASSLSGTGLYEQYF